The clone carrying this TCR beta chain was counted ten times or more. Stated time point: before trial treatment. Eligibility required advanced solid tumors lacking tumor-infiltrating lymphocytes. The sample belongs to a study of low-dose radiotherapy and immunotherapy resistance in tumors. Study details: Every 2 weeks, cohort 1 got 0.5 Gy, reaching 6.5 Gy to the planning target volume.

Germline assignment: CDR1 SNHLY and CDR2 FYNNEI. CDR3 length: 14 amino acids. With V trimmed by 5 bases and J by 8 bases, 6 bases remained unmatched. Gene-specific TRAV and TRBV primers were used for first-strand cDNA, covering alpha and beta chains. TCR amplification used roughly 21 PCR cycles, a constant-region primer and a V-primer adapter. TCRdb re-derived calls from the reads in MiXCR, one entry per CDR3 protein. The sample includes over 65,000 distinct CDR3 sequences, over 15% of them seen just once. This chain joins TRBV2 and TRBJ1-4; TRBD1 aligns across 9 bases. The receptor was isolated from a male donor with prostate cancer. The sample here was PBMCs, taken before treatment. The DNA of the CDR3 is TGTGCCAGCAGTTACAGGGGGCGGAAGGAAAAACTGTTTTTT. Its translation is CASSYRGRKEKLFF. The full variable domain, completed using reference TRBV2 and TRBJ1-4, is EPEVTQTPSHQVTQMGQEVILRCVPISNHLYFYWYRQILGQKVEFLVSFYNNEISEKSEIFDDQFSVERPDGSNFTLKIRSTKLEDSAMYFCASSYRGRKEKLFFGSGTQLSVL.